This note documents a single TCR beta chain sequence. What it recognizes is unknown. The TCR beta cDNA libraries contained unique molecular identifiers. T cells numbering about 0.85 to 11 million yielded cDNA molecules that totaled roughly 0.5 million. TCRdb fed the PCR reads into MiXCR, producing one record per CDR3 protein. This sample carries some 450,000 distinct CDR3 sequences, approximately 46% of them seen once, and the ten largest clones take around 10%. The data are from a study of post-analysis software for immune sequencing data. V lost 6 bases to trimming and J lost 6 bases; unmatched junction nucleotides: 6. The CDR3 is 14 amino acids. Germline V gene data show CDR1 as SNHLY and CDR2 as FYNNEI. General study findings and limits: Those with multiple sclerosis, the patient group, showed significantly lower normalized Chao1 diversity than controls. About five TRBV segments appeared more often in patients than in controls, and TRBV5-6, TRBV5-1 and TRBV20-1 were among these.

Sequenced input: blood. This TCR derives from a girl between 5 and 17 years old with multiple sclerosis. The chain has TRBV2 and TRBJ1-4; 8 bases map to TRBD1. The CDR3: CASRTDRGDEKLFF. CDR3 sequence (DNA): TGTGCCAGCAGGACCGACAGGGGTGATGAAAAACTGTTTTTT. Drawing the rest from reference TRBV2 and TRBJ1-4, the complete variable domain is EPEVTQTPSHQVTQMGQEVILRCVPISNHLYFYWYRQILGQKVEFLVSFYNNEISEKSEIFDDQFSVERPDGSNFTLKIRSTKLEDSAMYFCASRTDRGDEKLFFGSGTQLSVL.